Listed below are T cell receptor beta chains from one sample, sequenced in a study of OX40 agonist ivuxolimab in advanced cancers. TCRdb keeps only in-frame clones here, not all; method: immunoSEQ multiplex PCR. The sample records around 74,000 clones, 92% being singletons. The starting material was CD4+ or CD8+ T cells sorted from blood, obtained in a trial of the OX40 agonist ivuxolimab. These receptors came from an adult with an advanced solid tumor such as melanoma, head and neck, liver or kidney cancer. CDR3s include the opening cysteine and the closing phenylalanine or tryptophan. The order of the fields is V gene, D gene, J gene, clone size, CDR3 protein, CDR3 DNA. D genes are given only for firm matches. The size of a clone is reported for some rows only, either as once, few or many, or as a class for expanded clones.

>TRBV6-1|NA|TRBJ2-4|NA
CASSEFWGTAKNIQYF
TGTGCCAGCAGTGAATTTTGGGGTACGGCCAAAAACATTCAGTACTTC
>TRBV7-9|NA|TRBJ2-7|NA
CASSLDRGVVTTGFYEQYF
TGTGCCAGCAGCTTAGACCGGGGAGTCGTCACAACGGGGTTCTACGAGCAGTACTTC
>TRBV29-1|NA|TRBJ2-7|NA
CSVGDAFYEQYF
TGCAGCGTTGGAGACGCCTTCTACGAGCAGTACTTC
>TRBV7-9|TRBD1|TRBJ1-1|NA
CASSFVDRGAFF
TGTGCCAGCAGCTTCGTGGACAGGGGGGCTTTCTTT
>TRBV7-9|TRBD1|TRBJ1-2|NA
CASLGGAGYGYTF
TGTGCCAGCCTAGGGGGCGCGGGCTATGGCTACACCTTC
>TRBV12-2|NA|TRBJ2-1|NA
CASRSRALAGGNEQFF
TGTGCAAGTCGCTCAAGGGCCCTCGCGGGAGGCAATGAGCAGTTCTTC
>TRBV5-6|NA|TRBJ2-5|NA
CASTKRLGGGETQYF
TGTGCCAGCACTAAGAGACTGGGCGGAGGAGAGACCCAGTACTTC
>TRBV28|NA|TRBJ1-1|once
CASIRGGNTEAFF
TGTGCCAGCATCCGGGGGGGTAACACTGAAGCTTTCTTT
>TRBV6-1|NA|TRBJ2-1|many
CASSDLSRAEQFF
TGTGCCAGCAGTGATTTGTCGAGGGCTGAGCAGTTCTTC
>TRBV30|NA|TRBJ1-2|NA
CAWSVLPGADYGYTF
TGTGCCTGGAGCGTCCTCCCAGGGGCCGACTATGGCTACACCTTC
>TRBV27|TRBD2|TRBJ2-3|NA
CASRPPGLGKDTQYF
TGTGCCAGCAGACCCCCGGGACTAGGGAAAGATACGCAGTATTTT
>TRBV5-4|TRBD1|TRBJ2-5|NA
CASSSGDRGRLETQYF
TGTGCCAGCAGCTCCGGGGACAGGGGGCGCCTGGAGACCCAGTACTTC
>TRBV27|TRBD2|TRBJ2-1|NA
CASSVRLAGRNEQFF
TGTGCCAGCAGTGTCCGACTAGCGGGCCGGAATGAGCAGTTCTTC
>TRBV7-2|NA|TRBJ2-7|NA
CASSLASSSYEQYF
TGTGCCAGCAGCTTAGCAAGCAGCTCCTACGAGCAGTACTTC
>TRBV19|TRBD2|TRBJ2-7|NA
CASRGLAGVGEQYF
TGTGCCAGTAGGGGACTAGCGGGAGTAGGTGAGCAGTACTTC
>TRBV18|NA|TRBJ2-5|NA
CASSSDVGRETQYF
TGTGCCAGCTCATCCGACGTGGGGCGGGAGACCCAGTACTTC
>TRBV11-3|NA|TRBJ1-5|NA
CASSSAGSGNQPQHF
TGTGCCAGCAGCTCAGCGGGGTCGGGCAATCAGCCCCAGCATTTT
>TRBV7-3|NA|TRBJ2-4|NA
CASSPVDAKNIQYF
TGTGCCAGCAGCCCGGTAGACGCCAAAAACATTCAGTACTTC
>TRBV18|NA|TRBJ1-2|NA
CASSQGTGANYGYTF
TGTGCCAGCTCACAAGGGACGGGAGCTAACTATGGCTACACCTTC
>TRBV28|NA|TRBJ2-5|NA
CASSFPGPETQYF
TGTGCCAGCAGTTTCCCAGGGCCAGAGACCCAGTACTTC
>TRBV19|TRBD1|TRBJ1-5|NA
CASIAGTGVNQPQHF
TGTGCCAGTATAGCCGGGACAGGGGTCAATCAGCCCCAGCATTTT
>TRBV7-9|NA|TRBJ2-1|NA
CASSLADNEQFF
TGTGCCAGCAGCTTAGCAGACAATGAGCAGTTCTTC
>TRBV2|NA|TRBJ2-7|NA
CASNEYLSSDEQYF
TGTGCCAGCAATGAGTACCTCTCCTCAGACGAGCAGTACTTC
>TRBV27|NA|TRBJ2-2|NA
CASSPRPGTGELFF
TGTGCCAGCAGTCCACGACCGGGAACCGGGGAGCTGTTTTTT
>TRBV18|NA|TRBJ2-3|once
CASSPYQGTDTQYF
TGTGCCAGCTCACCATATCAGGGCACAGATACGCAGTATTTT
>TRBV10-3|NA|TRBJ1-2|NA
CAISESGRTTGGYTF
TGTGCCATCAGTGAATCAGGACGGACTACAGGGGGCTACACCTTC
>TRBV7-9|NA|TRBJ2-7|NA
CASSLDTGIEQYF
TGTGCCAGCAGCTTGGATACAGGAATCGAGCAGTACTTC
>TRBV18|NA|TRBJ2-1|NA
CASSPGAGATNEQFF
TGTGCCAGCTCCCCCGGGGCAGGAGCGACGAATGAGCAGTTCTTC
>TRBV25-1|NA|TRBJ1-4|NA
CASSEWGYEKLFF
TGTGCCAGCAGTGAATGGGGGTATGAAAAACTGTTTTTT
>TRBV6-6|NA|TRBJ2-1|NA
CAIKGAGGNEQFF
TGTGCCATCAAAGGGGCCGGGGGAAATGAGCAGTTCTTC
>TRBV28|TRBD2|TRBJ2-1|NA
CASSFGTSGYNEQFF
TGTGCCAGCAGTTTTGGGACTAGCGGCTACAATGAGCAGTTCTTC
>TRBV7-9|TRBD2|TRBJ2-1|NA
CASSPGLTSGGYNEQFF
TGTGCCAGCAGCCCAGGCTTGACTAGCGGGGGATACAATGAGCAGTTCTTC
>TRBV15|TRBD2|TRBJ2-6|NA
CATSRTSGISGANVLTF
TGTGCCACCAGCAGGACTAGCGGCATCTCTGGGGCCAACGTCCTGACTTTC
>TRBV18|NA|TRBJ2-6|NA
CASSASSGANVLTF
TGTGCCAGCTCAGCCAGCTCTGGGGCCAACGTCCTGACTTTC
>TRBV11-2|NA|TRBJ2-3|NA
CASSSWDWSTDTQYF
TGTGCCAGCAGCTCCTGGGATTGGAGCACAGATACGCAGTATTTT
>TRBV7-8|TRBD2|TRBJ2-2|NA
CASSLASGGPTGELFF
TGTGCCAGCAGCTTAGCGTCGGGAGGGCCAACCGGGGAGCTGTTTTTT
>TRBV30|NA|TRBJ1-1|once
CAWGAGVNTEAFF
TGTGCCTGGGGCGCGGGGGTGAACACTGAAGCTTTCTTT
>TRBV6-5|NA|TRBJ1-1|NA
CASISYTEAFF
TGTGCCAGCATATCATACACTGAAGCTTTCTTT
>TRBV11-3|NA|TRBJ1-1|NA
CASSLRTAMNTEAFF
TGTGCCAGCAGCTTAAGGACAGCTATGAACACTGAAGCTTTCTTT
>TRBV4-2|NA|TRBJ1-1|NA
CASSQGRRNRDTEAFF
TGTGCCAGCAGCCAAGGTCGGCGAAACAGGGACACTGAAGCTTTCTTT
>TRBV5-1|TRBD1|TRBJ2-7|NA
CASSGGQGIGHEQYF
TGCGCCAGCAGCGGAGGACAGGGGATCGGGCACGAGCAGTACTTC
>TRBV19|TRBD2|TRBJ2-6|NA
CASTRGLRTGANVLTF
TGTGCCAGTACGCGGGGGTTGAGAACTGGGGCCAACGTCCTGACTTTC
>TRBV11-3|NA|TRBJ2-7|NA
CASSLVGTVQYF
TGTGCCAGCAGCTTAGTAGGGACTGTTCAGTACTTC
>TRBV18|TRBD2|TRBJ2-3|NA
CASSPRDYTDTQYF
TGTGCCAGCTCACCAAGGGACTACACAGATACGCAGTATTTT
>TRBV10-3|NA|TRBJ2-2|NA
CAISESKGLGNTGELFF
TGTGCCATCAGTGAGTCCAAAGGATTGGGGAACACCGGGGAGCTGTTTTTT
>TRBV5-1|NA|TRBJ1-1|few
CASSFGGTEAFF
TGCGCCAGCAGCTTTGGGGGGACTGAAGCTTTCTTT